This TCR beta chain was obtained from a study of response to subunit inactivated influenza vaccine. MiXCR, applied by TCRdb to the RT-PCR reads, yields one record per CDR3 protein. The profile covers approximately 530,000 distinct CDR3 sequences, with approximately 7.2% appearing a single time and around 13% taken by the ten largest. V lost 5 bases to trimming and J lost 0 bases, with 15 bases between them. The CDR3 covers 16 residues. CDR1 is MGHRA, CDR2 YSYEKL, per germline. Sample: PBMCs from blood, taken about 24 months after vaccination. This sequence was found in a man aged 50 to 75 who received an inactivated influenza vaccine. The J gene is TRBJ2-3, the V gene TRBV4-1; D not certain. CDR3 in DNA: TGCGCCAGCAGCTATACGGCGGCTCCTAGCACAGATACGCAGTATTTT. Residues: CASSYTAAPSTDTQYF.